This entry lists 27 T cell receptor beta chains sequenced from one sample in a study of cytomegalovirus exposure and HLA in healthy donors. The study ran its PCR with 60 Vbeta and 13 Jbeta primers. Profiled with immunoSEQ multiplex PCR; TCRdb holds only in-frame clones, not every one. Of roughly 170,000 clones in the sample, 75% to 85% were seen once. Sequencing was done on a sample of PBMCs. These receptors were taken from a girl aged 2 to 10 in good health and CMV-seropositive.

This chain links TRBV5-1 with TRBJ2-1, with 14 bases identical to TRBD2. This CDR3 has 17 residues. Germline V gene data show CDR1 as SGHRS and CDR2 as YFSETQ. V gave up 0 bases and J gave up 4 bases; unmatched junction bases: 3. This CDR3 is CASSLGLAGGIYNEQFF. Written as DNA, the CDR3 is TGCGCCAGCAGCTTGGGACTAGCGGGAGGGATTTACAATGAGCAGTTCTTC.

The chain is built from TRBV27 and TRBJ2-1; 8 nucleotides line up with TRBD1. The CDR3 is 13 residues long. Germline CDR1 and CDR2: MNHEY and SMNVEV (reference sequence). Trimming at V came to 6 bases and at J to 10 bases, leaving 8 bases not matched to a gene. This CDR3 reads CASRGTGEGEQFF. CDR3 DNA sequence: TGTGCCAGCAGAGGGACAGGCGAGGGGGAGCAGTTCTTC.

V and J are TRBV5-1 and TRBJ2-7; TRBD2 matches 14 bases. V lost 3 bases, J lost 0 bases, and 5 bases stayed unmatched. Germline V gene sequence: CDR1 SGHRS, CDR2 YFSETQ. This CDR3 is 17 amino acids long. The CDR3: CASSSEGTSGSSYEQYF. For the CDR3, the DNA is TGCGCCAGCAGCTCAGAAGGGACTAGCGGGAGCTCCTACGAGCAGTACTTC.

The rearrangement links TRBV5-1 to TRBJ2-3; maybe TRBD1 (6 bases). This CDR3 has 15 residues. V lost 2 bases, J lost 2 bases, and 12 bases lay in between. Germline lookup yields CDR1 SGHRS and CDR2 YFSETQ. In DNA form, the CDR3 reads TGCGCCAGCAGCTTTGGGGGCCCCTCCACAGATACGCAGTATTTT. It is translated as CASSFGGPSTDTQYF.

V gene TRBV7-6 combines with J gene TRBJ2-5, with TRBD1 matching over 7 bases. Looked up from germline, CDR1 is SGHVS and CDR2 is FNYEAQ. The V and J ends lost 5 bases and 4 bases, in that order; junction bases with no gene match: 7. The length of the CDR3 is 14 residues. In DNA form, the CDR3 reads TGTGCCAGCAGCCTAGGGGCAGGGGGAGAGACCCAGTACTTC. The encoded protein is CASSLGAGGETQYF.

The rearrangement uses TRBV7-2 and TRBJ2-1, with a tentative D call TRBD2 (5 bases). V was clipped by 9 bases and J by 3 bases, with 18 bases between them. This CDR3 region has 15 residues. Germline CDR1 is SGHTA and CDR2 is FQGNSA. The CDR3 loop reads CARARKAGSYNEQFF. The CDR3 DNA reads TGTGCCAGGGCGCGTAAGGCTGGGAGCTACAATGAGCAGTTCTTC.

The chain has TRBV5-1 and TRBJ1-2; TRBD1 agrees at 8 bases. V gave up 1 base and J gave up 4 bases; unmatched junction bases: 12. This CDR3 is 17 amino acids long. Germline V gene data show CDR1 as SGHRS and CDR2 as YFSETQ. In DNA, the CDR3 is TGCGCCAGCAGCTTGTCCGCTGGGACAGGAAAACTCTATGGCTACACCTTC. Protein product: CASSLSAGTGKLYGYTF.

The CDR3: CASESPTGDVGNQPQHF. For the CDR3, the DNA is TGTGCCAGCGAGTCCCCTACAGGGGACGTTGGCAATCAGCCCCAGCATTTT. The rearrangement joins TRBV28 to TRBJ1-5; 7 positions match TRBD1. J gave up 2 bases and V 8 bases, and 15 bases lay outside the gene matches. The CDR3 has 17 residues. From germline, CDR1 is MDHEN and CDR2 SYDVKM.

The rearrangement joins TRBV28 to TRBJ1-2; D is undetermined. The CDR3 sequence is 14 residues long. Germline assignment: CDR1 MDHEN and CDR2 SYDVKM. V was clipped by 8 bases and J by 4 bases, with 17 bases between them. As DNA, the CDR3 is TGTGCCAGCTTACCTCGAGCGTATTCCTATGGCTACACCTTC. Translation: CASLPRAYSYGYTF.

The rearrangement uses TRBV5-1 and TRBJ1-1, with 7 bases identical to TRBD1. The CDR3 consists of 15 residues. With 4 bases clipped from V and 0 bases from J, the junction kept 6 bases outside the gene matches. The germline gives CDR1 SGHRS, CDR2 YFSETQ. CDR3 nucleotides: TGCGCCAGCAGCGACCAGACAGGGCTGAACACTGAAGCTTTCTTT. It specifies CASSDQTGLNTEAFF.

The chain recombines TRBV5-1 with TRBJ2-7, with 13 bases identical to TRBD2. The CDR3 spans 17 residues. Unmatched junction bases numbered 11, after V lost 1 base and J lost 7 bases. From germline, CDR1 is SGHRS and CDR2 YFSETQ. The CDR3 sequence is CASSLPSGTSGVWEQYF. Written as DNA, the CDR3 is TGCGCCAGCAGCTTGCCTTCCGGGACTAGCGGGGTTTGGGAGCAGTACTTC. The full variable domain, its missing parts supplied by reference TRBV5-1 and TRBJ2-7, is KAGVTQTPRYLIKTRGQQVTLSCSPISGHRSVSWYQQTPGQGLQFLFEYFSETQRNKGNFPGRFSGRQFSNSRSEMNVSTLELGDSALYLCASSLPSGTSGVWEQYFGPGTRLTVT.

The chain employs TRBV23-1 and TRBJ2-7, with D unresolved. TRBV23-1 is flagged as an ORF with uncertain function. The V end lost 3 bases, the J end lost 1 base, and 13 bases lay between the germline ends. CDR3 size: 15 residues. This chain's CDR3 is CASSQSNLPSYEQYF. CDR3 nucleotides: TGCGCCAGCAGTCAGAGTAACCTACCATCCTACGAGCAGTACTTC.

The chain combines TRBV19 with TRBJ2-7; TRBD2 agrees at 7 bases. CDR1 and CDR2 (germline): LNHDA, SQIVND (reference sequence). V lost 7 bases and J lost 3; bases outside the gene matches: 12. This CDR3 region has 15 residues. In DNA, the CDR3 is TGTGCCAGTAAGAGGGCTAGCGGAGGGAGCTACGAGCAGTACTTC. Its protein is CASKRASGGSYEQYF.

The rearrangement uses TRBV19 and TRBJ2-7; D is possibly TRBD2 (6 bases). Trimming shortened V by 8 bases and J by 0 bases, and 11 bases separated the two germline ends. This CDR3 is built from 13 residues. CDR1 is LNHDA and CDR2 is SQIVND in the germline V gene (reference sequence). DNA of the CDR3: TGTGCCAGTGATCGGGACTGCTCCTACGAGCAGTACTTC. It is translated as CASDRDCSYEQYF.

The chain combines TRBV11-1 with TRBJ2-1, with 15 positions matching TRBD2. From germline, CDR1 is SGHAT and CDR2 FQDESV (reference sequence). The CDR3 is 16 amino acids. V trimming: 1 base; J trimming: 8 bases; junction bases outside the gene matches: 3. CDR3 region: CASSLGTSGRVDEQFF. CDR3 bases: TGTGCCAGCAGCTTAGGGACTAGCGGGAGGGTTGATGAGCAGTTCTTC.

This chain joins TRBV5-1 and TRBJ2-5; D gene unclear. The CDR3 is 11 residues long. Germline values: CDR1 SGHRS, CDR2 YFSETQ. Trimming shortened V by 6 bases and J by 5 bases, and 8 bases separated the two germline ends. The CDR3 DNA reads TGCGCCAGCACCGAAGAGGAGACCCAGTACTTC. It is translated as CASTEEETQYF.

The chain has TRBV25-1 and TRBJ1-2; 7 bases are a match to TRBD1. The germline gives CDR1 MGHDK, CDR2 SYGVNS. This CDR3 is built from 14 residues. Trimming removed 5 bases from V and 4 bases from J; junction bases left unmatched: 7. DNA of the CDR3: TGTGCCAGCAGTTCTTACCGGGACAGCTATGGCTACACCTTC. Translated: CASSSYRDSYGYTF.

V usage is TRBV11-2 and J usage is TRBJ2-7; 11 nucleotides match TRBD2. With V trimmed by 5 bases and J by 4 bases, 7 bases remained unmatched. CDR1 SGHAT and CDR2 FQNNGV come from the germline V gene. This CDR3 has 15 residues. The CDR3 bases are TGTGCCAGCAGCCCTAGCGGGACTAGCGGTTACGAGCAGTACTTC. Translated: CASSPSGTSGYEQYF.

CDR3 protein: CASSLVDRMNTEAFF. The DNA of the CDR3 is TGTGCCAGCAGTTTAGTCGACAGAATGAACACTGAAGCTTTCTTT. V usage is TRBV27 and J usage is TRBJ1-1; tentative D call: TRBD1 (5 bases). This CDR3 has 15 residues. Germline assignment: CDR1 MNHEY and CDR2 SMNVEV (reference sequence). The V gene lost 2 bases and the J gene lost 0 bases, with 10 bases spanning the gap.

The V gene is TRBV6-5, the J gene TRBJ1-1, with TRBD1 as a possible D gene (5 bases). Germline values: CDR1 MNHEY, CDR2 SVGAGI. V lost 2 bases, J lost 0 bases, and 7 bases lay in between. The CDR3 has 14 residues. CDR3 bases: TGTGCCAGCAGTTACGGACACCTGAACACTGAAGCTTTCTTT. Translated, it gives CASSYGHLNTEAFF.

The chain is built from TRBV5-6 and TRBJ1-1; 9 bases are shared with TRBD1. Germline CDR1 is SGHDT and CDR2 is YYEEEE. CDR3 length equals 16 residues. J lost 0 bases, V lost 1 base, and 4 bases had no gene match. The CDR3 DNA is TGTGCCAGCAGCTTGCTAGGACAGGGGCTGAACACTGAAGCTTTCTTT. Translation gives CASSLLGQGLNTEAFF. The full variable domain, completed using reference TRBV5-6 and TRBJ1-1, is DAGVTQSPTHLIKTRGQQVTLRCSPKSGHDTVSWYQQALGQGPQFIFQYYEEEERQRGNFPDRFSGHQFPNYSSELNVNALLLGDSALYLCASSLLGQGLNTEAFFGQGTRLTVV.

This chain uses TRBV25-1 with TRBJ1-4, with TRBD1 matching over 8 bases. The CDR3 contains 16 residues. V shed 2 bases and J 1 base; nucleotides not matched to a gene: 3. The germline gives CDR1 MGHDK, CDR2 SYGVNS. The CDR3 nucleotides read TGTGCCAGCAGTGAACCCAGGGGGCTAACTAATGAAAAACTGTTTTTT. It specifies CASSEPRGLTNEKLFF.

The chain couples TRBV6-6 to TRBJ1-5; 7 bases fit TRBD1. V shed 5 bases and J 4 bases; nucleotides not matched to a gene: 8. CDR3 size: 15 residues. Germline assignment: CDR1 MNHNY and CDR2 SVGAGI (reference sequence). CDR3 amino acids: CASSRPGTANQPQHF. DNA for the CDR3: TGTGCCAGCAGTCGCCCCGGGACAGCAAATCAGCCCCAGCATTTT.

The V call is TRBV14, the J call TRBJ1-1, with D unresolved. From germline, CDR1 is SGHDN and CDR2 FVKESK. The CDR3 spans 13 residues. Trimming left V 7 bases short and J 7 bases short, with 16 bases between. The CDR3 sequence is CASNLRSGGEAFF. The DNA of the CDR3 is TGTGCCAGCAACTTAAGAAGCGGTGGTGAAGCTTTCTTT.

This CDR3 reads CASSRLDRTYEQYF. The CDR3 DNA reads TGTGCCAGCAGTCGACTAGACAGAACCTACGAGCAGTACTTC. The rearrangement uses TRBV6-5 and TRBJ2-7; D might be TRBD2 (6 bases). This CDR3 has 14 residues. Germline V gene lookup returns CDR1 MNHEY and CDR2 SVGAGI. V lost 5 bases to trimming and J lost 2 bases, with 13 bases between them.

This chain connects TRBV29-1 to TRBJ2-7; 11 bases fit TRBD1. CDR3 length: 12 amino acids. Germline V gene lookup returns CDR1 SQVTM and CDR2 ANQGSEA. J was trimmed by 2 bases and V by 7 bases; bases with no gene match: 1. This chain's CDR3 is CSAGQGAYEQYF. CDR3 DNA: TGCAGCGCGGGACAGGGGGCCTACGAGCAGTACTTC.

The rearrangement joins TRBV4-1 to TRBJ2-5, with 11 bases identical to TRBD2. V dropped 0 bases and J dropped 3; count of bases not matched to a gene: 12. The CDR3 has 19 amino acids. Germline-derived CDR1 and CDR2 are MGHRA and YSYEKL. This chain's CDR3 is CASSQEGGTSGSMKETQYF. The DNA of the CDR3 is TGCGCCAGCAGCCAAGAAGGGGGTACTAGCGGGAGTATGAAAGAGACCCAGTACTTC.